This passage covers 8 T cell receptor beta chains from one sample sequenced in a study of blood T cell repertoires in COVID-19 (dated by TCRdb to 2020 to 2021). The library was produced with the immunoSEQ multiplex PCR assay. Here the immuneACCESS table is served through TCRdb, limited to in-frame sequences with V and J called. Missing clones are a known gap in these copies; in checked studies unresolved V genes cover under half, and the rest lacks a known reason. A total of tens of thousands of clones appear in this sample, roughly 79% of them only once. The top ten constitute roughly 3.5% of the sample. Sample: peripheral blood. The source of these receptors is a man aged 60 to 69 with acute or convalescent COVID-19.

This clone has only a few counts. This chain connects TRBV20-1 to TRBJ1-2, with no clear D. Trimming took off 3 bases at V and 7 bases at J, with 21 bases between the two ends. This CDR3 is built from 15 residues. The germline CDR1 and CDR2 sequences are DFQATT and SNEGSKA (reference sequence). The DNA of the CDR3 is TGCAGTGCTAGTAAATTCGCGGTTCGGTTAGGTGGCTACACCTTC. Translating it yields CSASKFAVRLGGYTF.

The chain couples TRBV25-1 to TRBJ1-1, with D tentatively TRBD1 (6 bases). V was shortened by 7 bases and J by 5 bases, with 17 bases between the two germline ends. Germline CDR1 reads MGHDK; CDR2 reads SYGVNS. The CDR3 sequence is 14 residues long. The CDR3 DNA follows: TGTGCCAGCACCCCAGCCCGGGGGGCGACTGAAGCTTTCTTT. It encodes CASTPARGATEAFF.

This rearrangement joins TRBV19 to TRBJ1-3; D might be TRBD1 (5 bases). The V and J ends lost 5 bases and 4 bases respectively, with 15 bases between them. There are 15 residues in the CDR3. CDR1 LNHDA and CDR2 SQIVND come from the germline V gene (reference sequence). The chain's CDR3 is CASSPQLGQGNTIYF. The CDR3 DNA reads TGTGCCAGTAGTCCGCAACTCGGACAAGGAAACACCATATATTTT. The variable domain in full, with the rest retrieved from reference TRBV19 and TRBJ1-3, is DGGITQSPKYLFRKEGQNVTLSCEQNLNHDAMYWYRQDPGQGLRLIYYSQIVNDFQKGDIAEGYSVSREKKESFPLTVTSAQKNPTAFYLCASSPQLGQGNTIYFGEGSWLTVV.

The genes are TRBV4-1 and TRBJ2-5, with D possibly being TRBD2 (5 bases). The CDR3 consists of 13 residues. Per germline, CDR1 MGHRA and CDR2 YSYEKL. Trimming cost V 1 base and J 10 bases, with 13 bases left between them. The CDR3 spells CASSQVPTSGQYF. CDR3 bases: TGCGCCAGCAGCCAAGTACCGACAAGCGGCCAGTACTTC.

CDR3 protein: CATSSGGHNEQFF. CDR3 DNA: TGTGCCACCAGCAGCGGGGGTCACAATGAGCAGTTCTTC. The chain combines TRBV15 with TRBJ2-1, with D tentatively TRBD2 (6 bases). The V end lost 3 bases, the J end lost 5 bases, and 8 bases lay between the germline ends. This CDR3 comprises 13 residues. In germline, CDR1 is LNHNV, CDR2 YYDKDF (reference sequence).

The rearrangement links TRBV4-2 to TRBJ1-2, with D perhaps matching TRBD1 (5 bases). The CDR3 is made up of 13 amino acids. Between the trimmed V and J ends, which lost 0 bases and 3 bases, there was a span of 5 bases. The V gene's germline CDR1 is LGHNA and CDR2 YNFKEQ. This chain's CDR3 is CASSQDRDYGYTF. The CDR3, as DNA: TGTGCCAGCAGCCAAGACAGGGACTATGGCTACACCTTC.

This clone has a handful of counts. The sample contains more than one DNA sequence encoding this CDR3. The rearrangement joins TRBV7-2 to TRBJ2-1, with 9 positions matching TRBD2. The trim removed 6 bases at V and 4 bases at J, leaving 7 bases unmatched. Per the germline V gene, CDR1 is SGHTA and CDR2 is FQGNSA. There are 15 residues in the CDR3. The DNA of the CDR3 is TGTGCCAGCAGTTTTTTAGCGGGGGTTTACAATGAGCAGTTCTTC. As protein: CASSFLAGVYNEQFF.

This rearrangement joins TRBV27 to TRBJ2-5; TRBD2 agrees at 9 bases. Trimming took 7 bases from V and 2 from J; bases not matched to a gene: 11. This CDR3 region has 16 residues. CDR1 is MNHEY and CDR2 is SMNVEV in the germline V gene (reference sequence). CDR3 sequence: CASTQTGTSPQETQYF. CDR3 nucleotides: TGTGCCAGCACCCAGACCGGGACTAGCCCACAAGAGACCCAGTACTTC.